These 20 T cell receptor beta chains were sequenced from one sample in a study of T cell clones after liver transplantation. Sequenced by immunoSEQ multiplex PCR; TCRdb stores in-frame clones only, minus some. The table records nearly 55,000 clones, approximately 88% of them present only once. The material was CD4+ T cells from blood, obtained before liver transplant. The receptor set was obtained from a human donor who received a liver transplant.

The chain is built from TRBV27 and TRBJ2-2; tentatively, D is TRBD1 (5 bases). With 6 bases removed from V and 4 bases from J, the gap between germline ends came to 12 bases. The CDR3 consists of 14 residues. Germline CDR1 reads MNHEY; CDR2 reads SMNVEV (reference sequence). CDR3 sequence: CASRGRGSTGELFF. The CDR3 nucleotides read TGTGCCAGCAGGGGTAGGGGTTCCACCGGGGAGCTGTTTTTT.

The gene calls are TRBV7-9 and TRBJ1-1; D unresolved. This CDR3 is built from 14 residues. Trimming pared 7 bases from V and 3 bases from J, leaving 15 bases between. Germline values: CDR1 SEHNR, CDR2 FQNEAQ (reference sequence). CDR3 coding DNA: TGTGCCAGCACCGCGGACCGTGGGGACACTGAAGCTTTCTTT. It encodes CASTADRGDTEAFF. Variable domain in full (rest from reference TRBV7-9 and TRBJ1-1): DTGVSQNPRHKITKRGQNVTFRCDPISEHNRLYWYRQTLGQGPEFLTYFQNEAQLEKSRLLSDRFSAERPKGSFSTLEIQRTEQGDSAMYLCASTADRGDTEAFFGQGTRLTVV.

This clone appeared a single time. CDR3 in amino acids: CASSLGLDNEQFF. The CDR3, as DNA: TGCGCCAGCAGCTTGGGACTCGACAATGAGCAGTTCTTC. This chain connects TRBV5-1 to TRBJ2-1, with D unresolved. The CDR3 extends over 13 amino acids. V lost 0 bases to trimming and J lost 5 bases, with 6 bases between them. Germline V gives CDR1 SGHRS, CDR2 YFSETQ.

The V gene is TRBV5-1, the J gene TRBJ1-1; D is uncertain. This CDR3 has 12 amino acids. V shed 3 bases and J shed 6 bases, with 9 bases lying between them. Germline CDR1 reads SGHRS; CDR2 reads YFSETQ. The CDR3 spells CASSSSGPEAFF. CDR3 coding DNA: TGCGCCAGCAGCTCGTCGGGCCCTGAAGCTTTCTTT.

As to this clone: Compared with germline, one end of the junction differs, possibly owing to a read error. V usage is TRBV29-1 and J usage is TRBJ2-3, with 8 bases fitting TRBD1. The CDR3 is 13 residues long. Germline V CDR1 and CDR2: SQVTM, ANQGSEA. For the CDR3, the DNA is TGCAGCGCGCTCCGGACAGGGATAGATGCGCAGTATTTT. Protein: CSALRTGIDAQYF.

V is TRBV2 and J is TRBJ2-1; 14 bases agree with TRBD2. The CDR3 runs to 17 residues. V lost 2 bases, J lost 7 bases, and 7 bases stayed unmatched. CDR1 is SNHLY and CDR2 is FYNNEI in the germline V gene. CDR3: CASSEPGGLAGVNEQFF. The CDR3 DNA is TGTGCCAGCAGTGAACCGGGGGGACTAGCGGGAGTTAATGAGCAGTTCTTC.

The chain has TRBV10-3 and TRBJ2-4; D is ambiguous. This CDR3 comprises 14 residues. Between the trimmed V and J ends, which lost 6 bases and 0 bases, there was a span of 9 bases. Germline V gene data show CDR1 as ENHRY and CDR2 as SYGVKD. CDR3 amino acids: CAISDTLAKNIQYF. The DNA of the CDR3 is TGTGCCATCAGCGACACCTTAGCCAAAAACATTCAGTACTTC.

This chain uses TRBV6-5 with TRBJ2-3, with D unresolved. The V and J ends lost 6 bases and 0 bases respectively, with 7 bases between them. The germline V gene has CDR1 MNHEY and CDR2 SVGAGI. The CDR3 sequence is 13 residues long. CDR3 loop: CASSAPSTDTQYF. For the CDR3, the DNA is TGTGCCAGCAGCGCCCCAAGCACAGATACGCAGTATTTT.

The chain employs TRBV12-5 and TRBJ1-4; perhaps TRBD1 as D (5 bases). The CDR3 extends over 15 amino acids. The V and J ends lost 6 bases and 5 bases respectively, with 16 bases between them. Per the germline V gene, CDR1 is LGHNT and CDR2 is FRNRAP. This chain's CDR3 is CASGAERRGNEKLFF. Here the CDR3 DNA reads TGTGCTAGTGGAGCCGAAAGACGGGGGAATGAAAAACTGTTTTTT.

This sequence joins TRBV9 and TRBJ2-3, with a possible D match to TRBD2 (6 bases). The CDR3 spans 16 residues. The germline V and J ends were trimmed by 0 bases and 0 bases, with 11 bases remaining between them. Germline V gene lookup returns CDR1 SGDLS and CDR2 YYNGEE. The CDR3 region has the DNA TGTGCCAGCAGCGTAGGGGTAGCGGTAAGCACAGATACGCAGTATTTT. Amino acid sequence: CASSVGVAVSTDTQYF.

The chain is built from TRBV7-2 and TRBJ2-7; the D gene is possibly TRBD2 (5 bases). Germline-derived CDR1 and CDR2 are SGHTA and FQGNSA. The CDR3 has 13 amino acids. Trimming pared 5 bases from V and 2 bases from J, leaving 10 bases between. The CDR3, as DNA: TGTGCCAGCAGCGAGCGGATCCCCTACGAGCAGTACTTC. Its protein is CASSERIPYEQYF.

This clone was found a few times. The chain employs TRBV7-9 and TRBJ1-1, with 8 bases lining up with TRBD1. The CDR3 is 14 amino acids. The V gene's germline CDR1 is SEHNR and CDR2 FQNEAQ (reference sequence). V lost 7 bases and J lost 3; bases outside the gene matches: 7. The CDR3 reads CASKDRVAYTEAFF. The CDR3 DNA reads as TGTGCCAGCAAGGACAGGGTGGCTTACACTGAAGCTTTCTTT.

The chain joins TRBV6-5 to TRBJ2-3; 7 bases match TRBD1. Per germline, CDR1 MNHEY and CDR2 SVGAGI. Losses at the gene ends were 0 bases for V and 6 bases for J; bases not matched to a gene: 6. The length of the CDR3 is 15 residues. In nucleotides, the CDR3 is TGTGCCAGCAGTTACTCGACAGGGCCCCGTGATACGCAGTATTTT. It codes for CASSYSTGPRDTQYF.

The V and J genes are TRBV5-6 and TRBJ2-3; D unresolved. Germline CDR1 SGHDT, CDR2 YYEEEE. Trimming shortened V by 0 bases and J by 7 bases, and 9 bases separated the two germline ends. This CDR3 is 13 amino acids long. DNA for the CDR3: TGTGCCAGCAGCTTGGAGGTGAAGAATACGCAGTATTTT. Encoded protein: CASSLEVKNTQYF.

The chain couples TRBV18 to TRBJ2-1, with D maybe TRBD1 (5 bases). V lost 4 bases and J 3 bases, leaving 16 bases between the germline ends. The CDR3 loop spans 16 amino acids. Germline V gives CDR1 KGHSH, CDR2 LQKENI. This CDR3 is CASSRILQGNYNEQFF. In DNA, the CDR3 is TGTGCCAGCTCACGAATATTGCAGGGAAACTACAATGAGCAGTTCTTC.

V gene TRBV6-1 combines with J gene TRBJ1-1, with no clear D. Trimming cost V 6 bases and J 5 bases, with 10 bases left between them. The CDR3 covers 12 residues. Germline CDR1 reads MNHNS; CDR2 reads SASEGT. The CDR3 DNA reads TGTGCCAGCAGAAGCGGGTGGACTGAAGCTTTCTTT. As protein: CASRSGWTEAFF.

This chain connects TRBV27 to TRBJ2-6, with a weak D call TRBD1 (6 bases). CDR1 MNHEY and CDR2 SMNVEV come from the germline V gene (reference sequence). This CDR3 is built from 16 residues. The ends were cut back, 7 bases at V and 2 bases at J, with 15 bases in the middle. This chain's CDR3 is CASTVQGRTGANVLTF. CDR3 sequence (DNA): TGTGCCAGCACGGTCCAGGGGCGAACTGGGGCCAACGTCCTGACTTTC.

The CDR3: CASSPRRGQGETQYF. The CDR3, as DNA: TGTGCCAGCAGTCCCCGGAGGGGGCAAGGAGAGACCCAGTACTTC. The V call is TRBV25-1, the J call TRBJ2-5; tentatively, D is TRBD1 (7 bases). This CDR3 has 15 amino acids. The V end was cut by 5 bases, the J end by 4 bases, with 17 bases between. Germline lookup yields CDR1 MGHDK and CDR2 SYGVNS.

The gene calls are TRBV7-3 and TRBJ1-6; D not certain. CDR3 size: 14 residues. Germline CDR1 and CDR2: SGHTA and FQGTGA. Trimming took off 2 bases at V and 6 bases at J, with 8 bases between the two ends. The DNA for the CDR3 is TGTGCCAGCAGCTTAGGGTACACTAATTCACCCCTCCACTTT. Residues: CASSLGYTNSPLHF.

The sample holds a few counts of this clone. The CDR3 DNA follows: TGCGCCAGCTCGGGCCCTACAGTGAACACTGAAGCTTTCTTT. Translating gives CASSGPTVNTEAFF. The rearrangement links TRBV4-1 to TRBJ1-1; D gene unclear. Germline-derived CDR1 and CDR2 are MGHRA and YSYEKL. The CDR3 extends over 14 amino acids. V lost 8 bases and J lost 0, with 13 bases in between.